This T cell receptor beta chain was sequenced for a study of blood T cell repertoires in COVID-19. Study as a whole: PBMCs, B-cell-depleted T cells, or T cells were the source of the cDNA or gDNA that made up the material.

Details on this clone: Other nucleotide sequences in the sample specify the same CDR3.

The CDR3 sequence is 14 residues long. Germline lookup yields CDR1 SEHNR and CDR2 FQNEAQ (reference sequence). With 1 base clipped from V and 1 base from J, the junction kept 1 base outside the gene matches. Produced via immunoSEQ multiplex PCR; TCRdb's table is partial and in-frame only. Of about 670,000 clones in the sample, around 90% are singletons; the top ten hold approximately 0.3%. This receptor was identified in a woman aged 18-29 years with acute or convalescent COVID-19. V usage is TRBV7-9 and J usage is TRBJ2-7; TRBD1 matches at 7 bases. The source material was peripheral blood. CDR3 in amino acids: CASSLGGQSYEQYF. DNA for the CDR3: TGTGCCAGCAGCTTAGGGGGACAGTCCTACGAGCAGTACTTC.